This T cell receptor beta chain comes out of a study of OX40 agonist ivuxolimab in advanced cancers. At the level of the whole study: The costimulatory receptor OX40 (CD134) was targeted by ivuxolimab, a fully human IgG2 agonistic monoclonal antibody. Prior anti-PD-1, anti-PD-L1 or anti-CTLA-4 therapy was permitted, and 30% to 45% of dose-escalation patients had received checkpoint inhibitors. Intravenous ivuxolimab was administered to patients every 2 weeks at six dose levels: 0.01, 0.1, 0.3, 1.5, 3 and 10 mg/kg. Partial responses were achieved by three dose-escalation patients, of whom one had hepatocellular carcinoma and two had cutaneous melanoma. The point of sequencing TCRbeta in the periphery was to test whether ivuxolimab changed TCR sequence diversity and drove clonal T-cell expansion. The dose-escalation cohort was over 70% male with a mean age of approximately 59 years, ranging from roughly 23 to 79. The paper covers the monotherapy dose-escalation part of the phase I ivuxolimab trial, which included N of about 51 patients. Of the roughly 54 patients in dose escalation, about 20 had hepatocellular carcinoma, some 15 had melanoma, 9 had renal cell carcinoma and 9 had head and neck cancer.

For sequencing of the TCRbeta CDR3 region, genomic DNA was extracted from the sorted cells. TCRbeta CDR3 regions were sequenced using the immunoSEQ Assay. TCRdb holds this immuneACCESS table with in-frame rearrangements only. Some clones are missing; in checked studies, unresolved V genes explain under half, and the rest has no known cause. This sample comprises some 64,000 clones, approximately 90% of them detected only once. Jointly, the top ten make up 0.67% of the sample. A note on this clone: Its recognized antigen is unknown. No much larger clonotype is one base removed from it; base qualities were not supplied.

V was cut back by 0 bases and J by 9 bases, leaving a gap of 16 bases between them. CDR1 and CDR2, per the germline V gene, are SGDLS and YYNGEE. The CDR3 measures 15 amino acids from cysteine to phenylalanine. The kept DNA is CDR3 alone, 45 bases in frame from the first base. Patients with autoimmune disease history or receiving systemic immunosuppression were excluded from the trial. Peripheral blood for TCR sequencing was drawn from every dose cohort at baseline, at cycle 4 day 1 and at cycle 7 day 1. The samples were drawn from a first-in-human, open-label, multicenter phase I dose-escalation trial of ivuxolimab. The trial enrolled adults with locally advanced or metastatic head and neck squamous cell, hepatocellular, melanoma or renal cell carcinoma. Before TCR sequencing, CD4+ and CD8+ T cells were separately sorted from peripheral blood. The paper's findings and limits, for the study overall: After ivuxolimab, CD8+ T cells had more expanded clones than CD4+ T cells on average. Which antigens the clonally expanded peripheral T cells were specific for was not determined. Clonal expansion of both CD4+ and CD8+ blood T cells was observed from baseline to week 6 at doses 0.1 to 3.0 mg/kg. Low levels of normalized T-cell clonal expansion were also seen in some patients who did not respond. In the 0.1-3.0 mg/kg groups, partial responders were among the patients with the lowest normalized peripheral clonal expansion, particularly in CD8+ T cells.

The material sequenced was CD4+ or CD8+ T cells sorted from blood, taken in a trial of the OX40 agonist ivuxolimab. The receptor was isolated from an adult with an advanced solid tumor such as melanoma, head and neck, liver or kidney cancer. The chain links TRBV9 with TRBJ2-1; no D segment can be confidently identified. The CDR3 protein is CASSVGSITTGEQFF. The DNA is as follows: TGTGCCAGCAGCGTAGGTTCCATAACGACGGGTGAGCAGTTCTTC.